The 30 T cell receptor beta chains below come from one sample, sequenced in a study of CD8+ T cells in alopecia areata. Treatment: oral pan-JAK inhibitor, 5-10 mg twice daily. Isolated RNA was reverse transcribed into cDNA used as the sequencing template. TCRdb keeps only in-frame clones here, not all; method: immunoSEQ multiplex PCR. The sample contains about 220,000 clones, less than 75% of which appear only once. This material consisted of CD4+ T cells sorted from blood, taken at week 4, from a patient treated with tofacitinib. All receptors derive from a human donor with alopecia areata.

This clone has a handful of counts. In the same sample, other DNA sequences code for this CDR3. V gene TRBV20-1 combines with J gene TRBJ2-3, with D unresolved. There are 11 residues in the CDR3. Germline CDR1 and CDR2: DFQATT and SNEGSKA (reference sequence). V was cut by 1 base and J by 3 bases, with 2 bases left in between. CDR3 region: CSARGTDTQYF. The CDR3 region has the DNA TGCAGTGCTAGAGGGACAGATACGCAGTATTTT.

The chain's CDR3 is CASSGGTTTTDTQYF. In DNA form, the CDR3 reads TGTGCCAGCAGTGGCGGGACTACCACCACAGATACGCAGTATTTT. The chain uses TRBV2 and TRBJ2-3; 7 bases match TRBD2. The germline V gene has CDR1 SNHLY and CDR2 FYNNEI. There are 15 residues in the CDR3. V trimming: 4 bases; J trimming: 2 bases; junction bases outside the gene matches: 6.

This clone was seen only once. The chain has TRBV10-3 and TRBJ2-7, with D possibly matching TRBD2 (6 bases). Germline V lookup: CDR1 ENHRY, CDR2 SYGVKD. Trimming left V 4 bases short and J 6 bases short, with 7 bases between. The CDR3 consists of 11 residues. In DNA form, the CDR3 reads TGTGCCATCAGTGCCGGGAGCGAGCAGTACTTC. This encodes CAISAGSEQYF.

The chain employs TRBV5-1 and TRBJ1-1, with TRBD1 as a possible D gene (6 bases). V dropped 6 bases and J dropped 1 base, with 13 bases sitting between them. CDR1 and CDR2 (germline): SGHRS, YFSETQ. CDR3 length: 14 amino acids. The CDR3 region is CASNSGQTNTEAFF. The CDR3, as DNA: TGCGCCAGCAACTCTGGACAGACGAACACTGAAGCTTTCTTT. Full variable domain (outside the CDR3, taken from reference TRBV5-1 and TRBJ1-1): KAGVTQTPRYLIKTRGQQVTLSCSPISGHRSVSWYQQTPGQGLQFLFEYFSETQRNKGNFPGRFSGRQFSNSRSEMNVSTLELGDSALYLCASNSGQTNTEAFFGQGTRLTVV.

This clone was observed a handful of times. The sample contains more than one DNA sequence encoding this CDR3. CDR3 sequence reads: CSVEQRMNTEAFF. The CDR3 bases are TGCAGCGTTGAACAGAGAATGAACACTGAAGCTTTCTTT. J is TRBJ1-1 and V is TRBV29-1; no definite D call. The CDR3 length is 13 residues. Between the trimmed V and J ends, which lost 2 bases and 0 bases, there was a span of 7 bases. Per the germline V gene, CDR1 is SQVTM and CDR2 is ANQGSEA.

This chain joins TRBV5-1 and TRBJ1-1; no firm D call. Germline assignment: CDR1 SGHRS and CDR2 YFSETQ. This CDR3 has 14 residues. Trimming shortened V by 4 bases and J by 2 bases, and 12 bases separated the two germline ends. The CDR3 nucleotides read TGCGCCAGCAGCCCCTCAGTCCTAAACACTGAAGCTTTCTTT. Its protein is CASSPSVLNTEAFF.

This clone was observed a few times. The V and J genes are TRBV2 and TRBJ1-5; D remains unclear. The CDR3 has 13 amino acids. Germline loops: CDR1 SNHLY, CDR2 FYNNEI. Trimming took off 6 bases at V and 9 bases at J, with 15 bases between the two ends. CDR3 nucleotide sequence: TGTGCCAGCAGCGCTGGCCCTGAATTGCCCCAGCATTTT. Its protein is CASSAGPELPQHF.

This clone was seen a few times. This chain connects TRBV7-2 to TRBJ2-2, with D unclear. Trimming removed 6 bases from V and 1 base from J, with 12 bases in between. Germline loops: CDR1 SGHTA, CDR2 FQGNSA. This CDR3 has 15 amino acids. Here the CDR3 reads CASSRQTENTGELFF. DNA for the CDR3: TGTGCCAGCAGTCGTCAGACGGAGAACACCGGGGAGCTGTTTTTT. Full variable domain (outside the CDR3, taken from reference TRBV7-2 and TRBJ2-2): GAGVSQSPSNKVTEKGKDVELRCDPISGHTALYWYRQSLGQGLEFLIYFQGNSAPDKSGLPSDRFSAERTGGSVSTLTIQRTQQEDSAVYLCASSRQTENTGELFFGEGSRLTVL.

This clone turned up a few times. The chain combines TRBV19 with TRBJ1-1, with D tentatively TRBD1 (6 bases). V lost 5 bases to trimming and J lost 4 bases, with 20 bases between them. The CDR3 is 16 residues long. CDR1 and CDR2 from the germline V gene are LNHDA and SQIVND (reference sequence). In nucleotides, the CDR3 is TGTGCCAGTAGTGATTCCCGCAGGGGTTTTAGCACTGAAGCTTTCTTT. Amino acid sequence: CASSDSRRGFSTEAFF.

The rearrangement joins TRBV29-1 to TRBJ2-7, with TRBD1 matching over 8 bases. CDR1 and CDR2 from the germline V gene are SQVTM and ANQGSEA. The trim removed 6 bases at V and 5 bases at J, leaving 12 bases unmatched. This CDR3 has 14 amino acids. CDR3 sequence: CSVGGRGPFDEQYF. Here the CDR3 DNA reads TGCAGCGTGGGAGGCAGGGGGCCGTTCGACGAGCAGTACTTC.

This clone came up a few times. The gene calls are TRBV29-1 and TRBJ2-3; D could derive from TRBD1 or TRBD2 (6 bases each). Between the trimmed V and J ends, which lost 2 bases and 8 bases, there was a span of 23 bases. Germline CDR1 and CDR2: SQVTM and ANQGSEA. The CDR3 runs 16 residues. Written as DNA, the CDR3 is TGCAGCGTTGAACTCGGCGTGGGGGGCCAAGGGGGTACGCAGTATTTT. It translates to CSVELGVGGQGGTQYF.

The chain joins TRBV14 to TRBJ2-1, with D possibly TRBD1 on 6 matching bases. The V end was cut by 5 bases, the J end by 5 bases, with 19 bases between. CDR3 length: 16 amino acids. Germline CDR1 reads SGHDN; CDR2 reads FVKESK. CDR3 residues: CASSLRQGYLNNEQFF. CDR3 nucleotides: TGTGCCAGCAGCTTACGCCAGGGGTATCTGAACAATGAGCAGTTCTTC.

The V call is TRBV7-2, the J call TRBJ2-7; D is perhaps TRBD1 (6 bases). The V gene's germline CDR1 is SGHTA and CDR2 FQGNSA. The length of the CDR3 is 13 residues. V dropped 2 bases and J dropped 5 bases, with 10 bases sitting between them. CDR3 region: CASSLIGGNEQYF. In DNA form, the CDR3 reads TGTGCCAGCAGCTTAATAGGGGGAAACGAGCAGTACTTC.

On this clone: Additional DNA sequences in this sample encode the identical CDR3. The chain links TRBV2 to TRBJ1-1; 7 bases are shared with TRBD1. CDR1 is SNHLY and CDR2 is FYNNEI in the germline V gene. Trimming at V came to 8 bases and at J to 7 bases, leaving 1 base not matched to a gene. The CDR3 covers 10 residues. The CDR3 nucleotides are TGTGCCAGCCGGACAGGTGAAGCTTTCTTT. Translating gives CASRTGEAFF. Variable domain in full (rest from reference TRBV2 and TRBJ1-1): EPEVTQTPSHQVTQMGQEVILRCVPISNHLYFYWYRQILGQKVEFLVSFYNNEISEKSEIFDDQFSVERPDGSNFTLKIRSTKLEDSAMYFCASRTGEAFFGQGTRLTVV.

The rearrangement uses TRBV30 and TRBJ2-7, with D possibly called TRBD1 or TRBD2 (5 bases each). V was trimmed by 5 bases and J by 3 bases, leaving 11 bases between them. Germline CDR1 GTSNPN, CDR2 SVGIG (reference sequence). This CDR3 is 12 amino acids long. Here the CDR3 reads CAWGDGRYEQYF. DNA for the CDR3: TGTGCCTGGGGGGACGGTCGCTACGAGCAGTACTTC.

This clone was seen only a few times. The V and J genes are TRBV15 and TRBJ2-4; 7 nucleotides line up with TRBD1. The germline V gene encodes CDR1 LNHNV and CDR2 YYDKDF (reference sequence). J was trimmed by 6 bases and V by 1 base; bases with no gene match: 15. There are 18 residues in the CDR3. The CDR3 region is CATSRGVTGSGLGNIQYF. CDR3 in DNA: TGTGCCACCAGCAGAGGAGTGACAGGGTCGGGTCTCGGAAACATTCAGTACTTC.

This chain connects TRBV11-2 to TRBJ2-3; possibly TRBD1 for D (5 bases). The CDR3 contains 16 residues. The V gene lost 1 base and the J gene lost 1 base, with 12 bases spanning the gap. Per the germline V gene, CDR1 is SGHAT and CDR2 is FQNNGV. CDR3 region: CASSLGWGGGTDTQYF. CDR3 nucleotide sequence: TGTGCCAGCAGCTTAGGGTGGGGCGGCGGCACAGATACGCAGTATTTT.

The chain recombines TRBV27 with TRBJ2-7; 7 bases are shared with TRBD1. The germline CDR1 and CDR2 sequences are MNHEY and SMNVEV (reference sequence). The CDR3 runs to 13 residues. Trimming at V came to 3 bases and at J to 2 bases, leaving 1 base not matched to a gene. CDR3 nucleotide sequence: TGTGCCAGCAGTTTCGGGACAGCCTACGAGCAGTACTTC. Translated: CASSFGTAYEQYF.

This chain joins TRBV29-1 and TRBJ2-3; D is perhaps TRBD2 (5 bases). Germline V gives CDR1 SQVTM, CDR2 ANQGSEA. CDR3 length equals 14 residues. Trimming removed 1 base from V and 1 base from J, with 9 bases in between. Written as DNA, the CDR3 is TGCAGCGTTGAAGGGACTCCCCGCACAGATACGCAGTATTTT. Translating it yields CSVEGTPRTDTQYF.

This clone was recorded at least ten times. This chain connects TRBV19 to TRBJ2-2, with D perhaps matching TRBD1 (6 bases). The germline V and J ends were trimmed by 4 bases and 6 bases, with 9 bases remaining between them. In germline, CDR1 is LNHDA, CDR2 SQIVND (reference sequence). The CDR3 loop spans 13 amino acids. The CDR3 loop is CASSTQGSGELFF. Here the CDR3 DNA reads TGTGCCAGTAGTACGCAGGGGTCCGGGGAGCTGTTTTTT. Looking up the rest from reference TRBV19 and TRBJ2-2 gives the full variable domain: DGGITQSPKYLFRKEGQNVTLSCEQNLNHDAMYWYRQDPGQGLRLIYYSQIVNDFQKGDIAEGYSVSREKKESFPLTVTSAQKNPTAFYLCASSTQGSGELFFGEGSRLTVL.

This rearrangement joins TRBV19 to TRBJ1-5; D is ambiguous. Germline V gives CDR1 LNHDA, CDR2 SQIVND (reference sequence). The CDR3 loop spans 14 amino acids. Trimming took off 5 bases at V and 7 bases at J, with 15 bases between the two ends. The chain's CDR3 is CASSYSGPHQPQHF. CDR3 sequence (DNA): TGTGCCAGTAGTTACTCAGGACCTCACCAGCCCCAGCATTTT.

This chain connects TRBV4-3 to TRBJ2-4, with D unresolved. Per the germline V gene, CDR1 is LGHNA and CDR2 is YSLEER. CDR3 length equals 15 residues. Deletions cut 0 bases from V and 6 bases from J, with 12 bases between. The CDR3 here is CASSQELLPTNIQYF. In DNA, the CDR3 is TGCGCCAGCAGCCAAGAACTACTACCTACAAACATTCAGTACTTC.

In regard to this clone: A clone one base away is much larger, so this may be a read error. The V and J genes are TRBV2 and TRBJ2-3; weak D call: TRBD1 (5 bases). The V gene lost 6 bases and the J gene lost 6 bases, with 13 bases spanning the gap. This CDR3 has 13 residues. Looked up from germline, CDR1 is SNHLY and CDR2 is FYNNEI. The CDR3 sequence: CASSVEGVDTQYF. CDR3 bases: TGTGCCAGCAGCGTAGAAGGGGTCGATACGCAGTATTTT. The whole variable domain, remainder taken from reference TRBV2 and TRBJ2-3, is EPEVTQTPSHQVTQMGQEVILRCVPISNHLYFYWYRQILGQKVEFLVSFYNNEISEKSEIFDDQFSVERPDGSNFTLKIRSTKLEDSAMYFCASSVEGVDTQYFGPGTRLTVL.

The chain employs TRBV4-3 and TRBJ2-5; 11 bases line up with TRBD2. V lost 3 bases and J lost 7; bases outside the gene matches: 7. The germline CDR1 and CDR2 sequences are LGHNA and YSLEER. The CDR3 loop spans 15 amino acids. CDR3 region: CASSQDTSGGPTQYF. CDR3 nucleotide sequence: TGCGCCAGCAGCCAGGATACTAGCGGGGGCCCGACCCAGTACTTC.

This chain joins TRBV19 and TRBJ2-5, with 8 bases matching TRBD1. Germline values: CDR1 LNHDA, CDR2 SQIVND (reference sequence). V shed 6 bases and J 5 bases; nucleotides not matched to a gene: 8. The CDR3 loop spans 14 amino acids. The CDR3 region has the DNA TGTGCCAGTAGGACCGGGACAGGATTCGAGACCCAGTACTTC. Its translation is CASRTGTGFETQYF.

The V call is TRBV9, the J call TRBJ1-6, with D perhaps TRBD1 (5 bases). CDR3 length equals 17 residues. The V end lost 0 bases, the J end lost 0 bases, and 10 bases lay between the germline ends. Germline CDR1 reads SGDLS; CDR2 reads YYNGEE. For the CDR3, the DNA is TGTGCCAGCAGCGTAGGGGGGGTTAGCTCCTATAATTCACCCCTCCACTTT. It encodes CASSVGGVSSYNSPLHF.

The chain carries TRBV5-6 and TRBJ2-2; D might be TRBD1 or TRBD2, each matching 5 bases. This CDR3 region has 18 residues. Germline V gives CDR1 SGHDT, CDR2 YYEEEE. Between the trimmed V and J ends, which lost 5 bases and 4 bases, there was a span of 24 bases. CDR3 sequence reads: CASRRMRHGAPSTGELFF. The CDR3 nucleotides read TGTGCCAGCAGGAGGATGCGGCACGGGGCGCCCTCCACCGGGGAGCTGTTTTTT.

The chain carries TRBV29-1 and TRBJ2-1, with D perhaps being TRBD1 or TRBD2 (6 bases each). The CDR3 runs to 11 residues. Trimming cost V 2 bases and J 15 bases, with 14 bases left between them. Germline values: CDR1 SQVTM, CDR2 ANQGSEA. CDR3 sequence (DNA): TGCAGCGTTGAACCGGGGGCCATGGGGTTCTTC. It codes for CSVEPGAMGFF.

This clone was counted between two and nine times. The chain links TRBV29-1 to TRBJ1-1; maybe TRBD1 (6 bases). The germline CDR1 and CDR2 sequences are SQVTM and ANQGSEA. The length of the CDR3 is 15 residues. Trimming left V 4 bases short and J 4 bases short, with 19 bases between. Here the CDR3 DNA reads TGCAGCGTTGGCTTAAGGAACAGGGTTATCACTGAAGCTTTCTTT. Its protein product is CSVGLRNRVITEAFF.

The V call is TRBV2, the J call TRBJ2-7; possible D gene TRBD2, 6 bases. The CDR3 has 14 residues. From germline, CDR1 is SNHLY and CDR2 FYNNEI. The CDR3 loop reads CAMKRSSAYYEQYF. The CDR3 coding sequence is TGTGCGATGAAGCGGTCTAGCGCTTACTACGAGCAGTACTTC.